This TCR beta chain was recorded in a study of tumor and adjacent non-tumor tissue in lung cancer. General study findings and limits: Top 100 clones took a larger repertoire share in normal lung.

The V and J ends lost 5 bases and 0 bases respectively, with 20 bases between them. The CDR3 covers 17 residues. Looked up from germline, CDR1 is SGHNT and CDR2 is YENEEA. A modified ARM-PCR protocol with three rounds of nested PCR amplified TCRbeta. TCRdb independently ran MiXCR on the multiplex PCR reads; one entry per CDR3 protein. The sample has about 98,000 distinct CDR3 sequences, 80% seen once. This sample's RNA came from whole unsorted tissue. More than 3 cm separated this lung sample from the edge of the tumor. As to this clonotype: The antigen remains unidentified. Here the CDR3 omits its conserved ending phenylalanine or tryptophan, so a read error is the likely source.

The chain employs TRBV11-3 and TRBJ2-7, with D possibly matching TRBD1 (6 bases). This TCR was recovered from a man aged 60 to 69 with small cell lung cancer. The sequenced sample was distant non-tumor lung tissue. This CDR3 reads CASSPPGLGASSYEQYL. The CDR3 DNA reads as TGTGCCAGCAGCCCTCCGGGATTGGGGGCAAGCTCCTACGAGCAGTACCTC.